This TCR beta chain was retrieved from a study of OX40 agonist ivuxolimab in advanced cancers. The protocol was immunoSEQ multiplex PCR, while the TCRdb copy is restricted to in-frame clones and leaves out a portion. The sample holds roughly 69,000 clones; approximately 84% are singletons and the top ten take approximately 9.4%. This TCR derives from an adult with an advanced solid tumor such as melanoma, head and neck, liver or kidney cancer. The input for sequencing was CD4+ or CD8+ T cells sorted from blood, taken in a trial of the OX40 agonist ivuxolimab.

The CDR3 DNA reads as TGTGCCAGCAGTTCCCCGCTAGGTTCGTACGAGCAGTACTTC. Translating gives CASSSPLGSYEQYF. V gene TRBV28 combines with J gene TRBJ2-7; no clear D gene. V lost 4 bases, J lost 4 bases, and 14 bases lay in between. CDR1 is MDHEN and CDR2 is SYDVKM in the germline V gene. The CDR3 has 14 residues.